Sequencing of this T cell receptor (beta chain) was carried out in a study of cytomegalovirus exposure and HLA in healthy donors. The V gene's germline CDR1 is LGHNA and CDR2 YSLEER. The V and J ends lost 2 bases and 3 bases, in that order; junction bases with no gene match: 3. The CDR3 runs to 15 residues. Findings and limits, study-wide: A later analysis reportedly found fewer N-insertions in an Asian-associated ancestry cluster than the approximately 700-donor mean. Investigators reported 150 to 200 TCR beta chains as tied to cytomegalovirus. The authors later found HLA-associated TCR beta chains more clonally expanded than equally common others.

A multiplex PCR was run with 60 Vbeta primers and 13 Jbeta primers. TCRdb's table, derived via immunoSEQ multiplex PCR, lists solely in-frame clones and lacks some. Here the sample spans over 80,000 clones, 65% to 80% being singletons. Comment on this clone: Its antigen is unidentified.

The source is a female donor in good health and CMV-seropositive. The sequenced material came from PBMCs. The gene calls are TRBV4-3 and TRBJ2-1, with 8 bases that match TRBD2. The chain's CDR3 is CASSQTSGGYNEQFF. CDR3 in DNA: TGCGCCAGCAGCCAAACCAGCGGGGGCTACAATGAGCAGTTCTTC.